These 23 T cell receptor beta chains originate from one sample sequenced in a study of monozygotic twins with inflammatory bowel disease. TCRdb derives one entry per CDR3 protein from the 5' RACE reads, leaving out DNA. In total, the table holds fewer than 550,000 distinct CDR3 sequences. Sequenced: blood. The receptors stem from a human donor with ulcerative colitis or Crohn's disease, or a healthy co-twin of an affected twin (not recorded which).

The chain joins TRBV6-1 to TRBJ2-1; TCRdb's D call of TRBD2 is untestable without DNA. The CDR3 totals 15 residues. Germline V gene sequence: CDR1 MNHNS, CDR2 SASEGT. Here the CDR3 reads CASSELSGVINEQFF.

The V gene is TRBV19, the J gene TRBJ2-6; TCRdb picks TRBD1, but there is no DNA to check that call. CDR1 and CDR2 from the germline V gene are LNHDA and SQIVND (reference sequence). The CDR3 covers 15 residues. The CDR3 loop is CASSIEGDGANVLTF. The whole variable domain, filled in from reference TRBV19 and TRBJ2-6, reads DGGITQSPKYLFRKEGQNVTLSCEQNLNHDAMYWYRQDPGQGLRLIYYSQIVNDFQKGDIAEGYSVSREKKESFPLTVTSAQKNPTAFYLCASSIEGDGANVLTFGAGSRLTVL.

J is TRBJ2-1 and V is TRBV20-1; TCRdb returns TRBD2, unconfirmable since there is no DNA. Germline CDR1 and CDR2: DFQATT and SNEGSKA (reference sequence). The length of the CDR3 is 14 residues. CDR3 amino acids: CSARTSGSLNEQFF.

V is TRBV3-1 and J is TRBJ2-1; with no DNA, the TCRdb D assignment of TRBD1 cannot be verified. The CDR3 runs to 14 residues. Germline V CDR1 and CDR2: LGHDT, YNNKEL (reference sequence). This CDR3 is CASSQVWDTGEQFF.

V is TRBV30 and J is TRBJ1-5. Per the germline V gene, CDR1 is GTSNPN and CDR2 is SVGIG (reference sequence). The CDR3 covers 13 residues. The CDR3 reads CAWDQLAGQPQHF.

This chain links TRBV13 with TRBJ2-4; TCRdb returns TRBD2, unconfirmable since there is no DNA. Germline V gene lookup returns CDR1 PRHDT and CDR2 FYEKMQ (reference sequence). The CDR3 consists of 16 residues. The CDR3 region is CASSSSGDGTKNIQYF.

V usage is TRBV9 and J usage is TRBJ1-2. The CDR3 covers 13 residues. The germline gives CDR1 SGDLS, CDR2 YYNGEE. CDR3: CASSVDSNYGYTF.

The chain has TRBV5-1 and TRBJ1-2; TCRdb calls TRBD1, which cannot be checked without DNA. The germline CDR1 and CDR2 sequences are SGHRS and YFSETQ. This CDR3 spans 13 amino acids. This CDR3 is CASSGTGSYGYTF.

J is TRBJ2-7 and V is TRBV20-1; as DNA is missing, the TRBD2 call by TCRdb cannot be tested. The germline V gene has CDR1 DFQATT and CDR2 SNEGSKA (reference sequence). This CDR3 is built from 16 residues. CDR3 region: CSARGPRGGRKREQYF.

This chain joins TRBV5-1 and TRBJ2-7. Germline V gives CDR1 SGHRS, CDR2 YFSETQ. The CDR3 extends over 14 amino acids. The CDR3 loop reads CASSLLSGSAEQYF.

The chain links TRBV27 to TRBJ1-6; the TCRdb D gene call, TRBD1, has no DNA to confirm it. Per germline, CDR1 MNHEY and CDR2 SMNVEV (reference sequence). The CDR3 covers 13 residues. This CDR3 is CASRAGQWSPLHF.

The V and J genes are TRBV6-5 and TRBJ2-7; TCRdb's D call, TRBD1, is unchecked because there is no DNA. The V gene's germline CDR1 is MNHEY and CDR2 SVGAGI. The CDR3 has 15 residues. This CDR3 reads CASSYGTGPAYEQYF.

The chain employs TRBV10-3 and TRBJ2-7. CDR3 size: 14 residues. Germline CDR1 is ENHRY and CDR2 is SYGVKD. This chain's CDR3 is CAISVTGGTYEQYF.

The V and J genes are TRBV20-1 and TRBJ1-5; TCRdb's assignment of TRBD1 cannot be checked, as there is no DNA. Germline-derived CDR1 and CDR2 are DFQATT and SNEGSKA (reference sequence). CDR3 size: 15 residues. CDR3 sequence reads: CSARSAALFNQPQHF.

The chain joins TRBV7-6 to TRBJ1-2. The length of the CDR3 is 17 residues. Germline lookup yields CDR1 SGHVS and CDR2 FNYEAQ. CDR3 loop: CASSPTLGRGIDYGYTF.

The rearrangement uses TRBV28 and TRBJ2-7; TCRdb's D gene call, TRBD2, goes unchecked for lack of DNA. CDR3 length: 16 residues. Per germline, CDR1 MDHEN and CDR2 SYDVKM. CDR3 protein: CASKRRGLAENYEQYF.

This chain joins TRBV15 and TRBJ2-7; TCRdb's D call of TRBD1 is untestable without DNA. In germline, CDR1 is LNHNV, CDR2 YYDKDF (reference sequence). This CDR3 is built from 15 residues. This chain's CDR3 is CATSLRDRGSYEQYF.

V is TRBV27 and J is TRBJ2-1; the TCRdb call, TRBD2, lacks DNA for checking. CDR1 is MNHEY, CDR2 SMNVEV, per germline (reference sequence). The CDR3 covers 19 residues. CDR3 amino acids: CASSLNSPSGSFSYNEQFF.

The chain carries TRBV5-1 and TRBJ2-3; TCRdb gives TRBD1 as the D gene, but with no DNA this cannot be confirmed. The CDR3 is 13 amino acids. The germline gives CDR1 SGHRS, CDR2 YFSETQ. The CDR3 sequence: CASRGTDTDTQYF.

The chain recombines TRBV19 with TRBJ1-1; TCRdb reports TRBD1, a call that lacks DNA to check it against. Germline loops: CDR1 LNHDA, CDR2 SQIVND (reference sequence). This CDR3 region has 15 residues. CDR3 residues: CASSIDSRVKTEAFF.

The chain has TRBV5-5 and TRBJ2-3. This CDR3 has 16 amino acids. Germline lookup yields CDR1 SGHKS and CDR2 YYEKEE (reference sequence). CDR3 sequence: CASSLQGSASTDTQYF. Full variable domain (missing parts from reference TRBV5-5 and TRBJ2-3): DAGVTQSPTHLIKTRGQQVTLRCSPISGHKSVSWYQQVLGQGPQFIFQYYEKEERGRGNFPDRFSARQFPNYSSELNVNALLLGDSALYLCASSLQGSASTDTQYFGPGTRLTVL.

CDR3 sequence reads: CSARSDRGLDEQYF. This chain uses TRBV20-1 with TRBJ2-7; the TRBD1 assignment by TCRdb is unverifiable without DNA. The CDR3 contains 14 residues. The germline CDR1 and CDR2 sequences are DFQATT and SNEGSKA (reference sequence).

The V call is TRBV6-1, the J call TRBJ1-4. This CDR3 is 14 amino acids long. The germline V gene has CDR1 MNHNS and CDR2 SASEGT. The CDR3: CASREGILNEKLFF.